A selection of T cell receptor beta chains follows, all from one sample in a study of response to subunit inactivated influenza vaccine. TCRdb called the RT-PCR reads again in MiXCR, with one record for every CDR3 protein. The sample has about 520,000 distinct CDR3 sequences, over 25% seen once. The sample here was CD4+ T cells sorted from PBMCs, taken less than 6 days after vaccination. All receptors derive from a man aged 50-60 years who received an inactivated influenza vaccine. CDR3s include the opening cysteine and the closing phenylalanine or tryptophan. Each record gives: V gene, clone size, D gene, J gene, CDR3 protein, CDR3 DNA. The D gene is left open where the match is weak. For some rows the clone size is stated as once, few or many, or as a class when expanded; others skip it.

v_call: TRBV12-3/TRBV12-4; clone_size: few; d_call: NA; j_call: TRBJ2-3; cdr3_aa: CASGPDTQYF; cdr3_nt: TGTGCCAGCGGGCCAGATACGCAGTACTTT
v_call: TRBV3-1; clone_size: NA; d_call: NA; j_call: TRBJ1-6; cdr3_aa: CASSQTGQYNSPLHF; cdr3_nt: TGTGCCAGCAGCCAGACGGGACAATATAATTCACCCCTCCACTTT
v_call: TRBV9; clone_size: NA; d_call: TRBD2; j_call: TRBJ2-1; cdr3_aa: CASSVGLSGSPYNEQFF; cdr3_nt: TGTGCCAGCAGCGTGGGACTTAGCGGGAGCCCCTACAATGAGCAGTTCTTC
v_call: TRBV7-8; clone_size: few; d_call: TRBD1; j_call: TRBJ2-5; cdr3_aa: CASSPTGVGETQYF; cdr3_nt: TGTGCCAGCAGCCCAACAGGGGTGGGAGAGACCCAGTACTTC
v_call: TRBV10-3; clone_size: many; d_call: TRBD1; j_call: TRBJ2-1; cdr3_aa: CAIRGTDYNEQFF; cdr3_nt: TGTGCCATCAGGGGGACAGACTACAATGAGCAGTTCTTC
v_call: TRBV24-1; clone_size: few; d_call: TRBD2; j_call: TRBJ2-3; cdr3_aa: CATSDLGLAGATDTQYF; cdr3_nt: TGTGCCACCAGTGACCTCGGACTAGCGGGGGCCACAGATACGCAGTATTTT
v_call: TRBV20-1; clone_size: NA; d_call: TRBD2; j_call: TRBJ2-1; cdr3_aa: CSARIAGEVSSYNEQFF; cdr3_nt: TGCAGTGCTAGGATAGCGGGGGAGGTAAGCTCCTACAATGAGCAGTTCTTC
v_call: TRBV6-1; clone_size: few; d_call: TRBD2; j_call: TRBJ2-1; cdr3_aa: CASSLTSGPYNEQFF; cdr3_nt: TGTGCCAGCAGCCTCACTAGCGGCCCTTACAATGAGCAGTTCTTC
v_call: TRBV3-1; clone_size: NA; d_call: NA; j_call: TRBJ2-3; cdr3_aa: CASSQVAGSSTDTQYF; cdr3_nt: TGTGCCAGCAGCCAAGTCGCAGGCTCTAGCACAGATACGCAGTATTTT
v_call: TRBV2; clone_size: NA; d_call: TRBD2; j_call: TRBJ2-3; cdr3_aa: CASSPQGLAKTDTQYF; cdr3_nt: TGTGCCAGCAGTCCTCAGGGACTAGCGAAGACAGATACGCAGTATTTT
v_call: TRBV12-2; clone_size: few; d_call: NA; j_call: TRBJ2-2; cdr3_aa: CASRSAPGLAGTNTGELFF; cdr3_nt: TGTGCAAGTCGCTCTGCCCCGGGACTAGCGGGGACCAACACCGGGGAGCTGTTTTTT
v_call: TRBV10-3; clone_size: NA; d_call: NA; j_call: TRBJ2-7; cdr3_aa: CAISESLANLYEQYF; cdr3_nt: TGTGCCATCAGTGAGTCGCTAGCGAATCTATACGAGCAGTACTTC
v_call: TRBV2; clone_size: NA; d_call: TRBD2; j_call: TRBJ2-7; cdr3_aa: CASSSLGTSDEQYF; cdr3_nt: TGTGCCAGCAGCAGTCTCGGGACTAGCGACGAGCAGTACTTC
v_call: TRBV29-1; clone_size: many; d_call: TRBD2; j_call: TRBJ2-3; cdr3_aa: CSVVIAGGAVGTQYF; cdr3_nt: TGCAGCGTTGTAATAGCGGGAGGGGCAGTCGGTACGCAGTATTTT
v_call: TRBV5-1; clone_size: few; d_call: TRBD1; j_call: TRBJ1-1; cdr3_aa: CASSLGTGRGTEAFF; cdr3_nt: TGCGCCAGCAGCTTGGGGACAGGGCGAGGCACTGAAGCTTTCTTT
v_call: TRBV23-1; clone_size: few; d_call: NA; j_call: TRBJ1-5; cdr3_aa: CASSSTITGPLGLQPQHF; cdr3_nt: TGCGCCAGCAGTTCCACGATTACCGGGCCCTTAGGTCTTCAGCCCCAGCATTTT
v_call: TRBV5-4; clone_size: NA; d_call: TRBD1; j_call: TRBJ2-6; cdr3_aa: CASSFTDRAKYYSGANVLTF; cdr3_nt: TGTGCCAGCAGCTTCACCGACAGGGCCAAGTATTACTCTGGGGCCAACGTCCTGACTTTC
v_call: TRBV10-1; clone_size: NA; d_call: NA; j_call: TRBJ1-1; cdr3_aa: CASSDMESNTEAFF; cdr3_nt: TGCGCCAGCAGTGATATGGAATCCAACACTGAAGCTTTCTTT
v_call: TRBV18; clone_size: NA; d_call: NA; j_call: TRBJ2-7; cdr3_aa: CASSPDTIYEQYF; cdr3_nt: TGTGCCAGCTCACCCGACACCATCTACGAGCAGTACTTC
v_call: TRBV12-3/TRBV12-4; clone_size: few; d_call: NA; j_call: TRBJ1-1; cdr3_aa: CASSPTRGHTEAFF; cdr3_nt: TGTGCCAGCAGTCCAACCAGGGGACACACTGAAGCTTTCTTT
v_call: TRBV6-5; clone_size: NA; d_call: TRBD1; j_call: TRBJ2-1; cdr3_aa: CASSYTIQGAGNEQFF; cdr3_nt: TGTGCCAGCAGTTACACGATTCAGGGGGCTGGAAATGAGCAGTTCTTC
v_call: TRBV6-1; clone_size: NA; d_call: NA; j_call: TRBJ1-2; cdr3_aa: CASSEGNRIYGYTF; cdr3_nt: TGTGCCAGCAGTGAAGGGAACCGAATCTATGGCTACACCTTC
v_call: TRBV27; clone_size: once; d_call: TRBD1; j_call: TRBJ2-7; cdr3_aa: CASGISGQGFAEQYF; cdr3_nt: TGTGCCAGCGGAATCTCCGGACAGGGGTTTGCCGAGCAGTACTTC
v_call: TRBV3-1; clone_size: many; d_call: NA; j_call: TRBJ2-1; cdr3_aa: CASSLQVTEQFF; cdr3_nt: TGTGCCAGCAGCCTCCAGGTCACCGAGCAGTTCTTC
v_call: TRBV7-9; clone_size: NA; d_call: NA; j_call: TRBJ2-5; cdr3_aa: CASSKGLAPTETQYF; cdr3_nt: TGTGCCAGCAGCAAGGGGCTAGCGCCTACAGAGACCCAGTACTTC
v_call: TRBV4-3; clone_size: NA; d_call: NA; j_call: TRBJ2-1; cdr3_aa: CASSQEAGKLGNEQFF; cdr3_nt: TGCGCCAGCAGCCAAGAGGCAGGGAAACTCGGCAATGAGCAGTTCTTC
v_call: TRBV20-1; clone_size: few; d_call: NA; j_call: TRBJ2-5; cdr3_aa: CSPIVGLTTTRTQYF; cdr3_nt: TGCAGCCCCATCGTCGGACTCACAACTACTCGGACCCAGTACTTC
v_call: TRBV6-1; clone_size: NA; d_call: NA; j_call: TRBJ1-2; cdr3_aa: CASSVTGEHGYTF; cdr3_nt: TGTGCCAGCAGTGTAACGGGGGAACATGGCTACACCTTC